Each of the 26 T cell receptor beta chains below was sequenced from the same sample in a study of CD8+CD57+ T cells in acquired aplastic anemia. Patients chosen for sequencing had shown CD8+CD57+ cell expansion by flow cytometry. Profiling that covered TCR beta VDJ and CDR3 relied on genomic DNA as its template. Each CDR3 protein gets one entry after TCRdb re-called the reads with MiXCR. Of roughly 200,000 distinct CDR3 sequences in the sample, roughly 65% were seen once. The specimen sequenced was sorted CD4+, CD8+, or CD8+CD57+ T cells (not recorded which) from PBMCs. These receptors originate from a human donor with aplastic anemia.

This chain connects TRBV19 to TRBJ2-3, with TRBD1 identical over 9 bases. The CDR3 runs 15 residues. Trimming at V came to 3 bases and at J to 6 bases, leaving 7 bases not matched to a gene. CDR1 and CDR2 (germline): LNHDA, SQIVND (reference sequence). The CDR3 reads CASSIDTGGFDTQYF. In DNA, the CDR3 is TGTGCCAGTAGTATTGACACAGGGGGCTTTGATACGCAGTATTTT.

The chain is built from TRBV29-1 and TRBJ1-6, with D perhaps matching TRBD1 (6 bases). The V gene's germline CDR1 is SQVTM and CDR2 ANQGSEA. V lost 7 bases to trimming and J lost 7 bases, with 11 bases between them. The CDR3 length is 12 residues. The CDR3: CSARDTNSPLHF. The DNA for the CDR3 is TGCAGCGCCCGGGACACCAATTCACCCCTCCACTTT. The variable domain in full, with the rest retrieved from reference TRBV29-1 and TRBJ1-6, is SAVISQKPSRDICQRGTSLTIQCQVDSQVTMMFWYRQQPGQSLTLIATANQGSEATYESGFVIDKFPISRPNLTFSTLTVSNMSPEDSSIYLCSARDTNSPLHFGNGTRLTVT.

This clonotype was seen at least ten times. The chain uses TRBV7-4 and TRBJ2-7, with D unclear. Germline loops: CDR1 SGHVT, CDR2 SQSDAQ. V lost 2 bases and J lost 3, with 11 bases in between. The CDR3 is 14 residues long. CDR3 amino acids: CASSLLPQHYEQYF. The CDR3 nucleotides read TGTGCCAGCAGCTTACTCCCACAGCACTACGAGCAGTACTTC.

The gene calls are TRBV19 and TRBJ1-2; 7 nucleotides line up with TRBD1. Germline values: CDR1 LNHDA, CDR2 SQIVND (reference sequence). The length of the CDR3 is 15 residues. The V and J ends lost 6 bases and 3 bases, in that order; junction bases with no gene match: 10. The CDR3 coding sequence is TGTGCCAGTAGCCTAAACCACAGGGGTGACTATGGCTACACCTTC. This translates into CASSLNHRGDYGYTF.

This rearrangement joins TRBV29-1 to TRBJ2-7; D is unclear. The CDR3 is 15 amino acids. V shed 4 bases and J shed 2 bases, with 18 bases lying between them. Germline V CDR1 and CDR2: SQVTM, ANQGSEA. The CDR3 nucleotides are TGCAGCGTTGGCGCCAGCAGCGAGTTCCCCTACGAGCAGTACTTC. It yields the protein CSVGASSEFPYEQYF.

This clonotype was observed a single time. This chain uses TRBV7-3 with TRBJ2-3, with D unresolved. V was cut by 6 bases and J by 6 bases, with 13 bases left in between. The germline gives CDR1 SGHTA, CDR2 FQGTGA. The CDR3 runs to 13 residues. Here the CDR3 DNA reads TGTGCCAGCAGTTTCGACAAGAGGGATACGCAGTATTTT. Translated: CASSFDKRDTQYF.

This chain connects TRBV9 to TRBJ1-2, with 7 bases matching TRBD1. The CDR3 sequence is 14 residues long. Germline-derived CDR1 and CDR2 are SGDLS and YYNGEE. V lost 2 bases, J lost 3 bases, and 4 bases stayed unmatched. In nucleotides, the CDR3 is TGTGCCAGCAGCGTCGTTGGGACAGACTATGGCTACACCTTC. It is translated as CASSVVGTDYGYTF.

The chain links TRBV2 to TRBJ2-7; the D is unclear. The ends were cut back, 6 bases at V and 6 bases at J, with 9 bases in the middle. CDR1 is SNHLY, CDR2 FYNNEI, per germline. The CDR3 extends over 11 amino acids. CDR3 sequence reads: CASSRPAEQYF. CDR3 nucleotide sequence: TGTGCCAGCAGCCGACCGGCCGAGCAGTACTTC.

This chain links TRBV2 with TRBJ2-5; TRBD1 or TRBD2 may be the D gene (5 bases each). The CDR3 runs to 15 residues. CDR1 and CDR2 (germline): SNHLY, FYNNEI. Trimming pared 4 bases from V and 5 bases from J, leaving 17 bases between. CDR3 sequence (DNA): TGTGCCAGCAGTGTTCTGGGGTATGAGGGGGAGACCCAGTACTTC. This codes for CASSVLGYEGETQYF.

J is TRBJ2-2 and V is TRBV4-1, with 12 bases lining up with TRBD2. This CDR3 has 21 residues. In germline, CDR1 is MGHRA, CDR2 YSYEKL. After removal of 4 bases from V and 2 bases from J, the junction contained 17 bases not matched to a gene. In nucleotides, the CDR3 is TGCGCCAGCAGCCTCCCCTTTGGTCTAGCGGGAGGGAGCAAAAACACCGGGGAGCTGTTTTTT. Translation: CASSLPFGLAGGSKNTGELFF.

About this clonotype itself: This is likely a read error, given that the CDR3 carries no conserved phenylalanine or tryptophan at its end. This rearrangement joins TRBV29-1 to TRBJ2-5, with D maybe TRBD2 (6 bases). V lost 7 bases, J lost 4 bases, and 19 bases lay in between. The CDR3 is 14 residues long. From germline, CDR1 is SQVTM and CDR2 ANQGSEA. CDR3 in DNA: TGCAGCGCCGGAGAGTTGGGGGGACGAGAGACCCAGTACCTC. Its protein is CSAGELGGRETQYL.

This clonotype was recorded many times. The chain is built from TRBV13 and TRBJ2-7; 8 bases map to TRBD1. The V and J ends lost 8 bases and 3 bases, in that order; junction bases with no gene match: 6. This CDR3 spans 13 amino acids. Looked up from germline, CDR1 is PRHDT and CDR2 is FYEKMQ (reference sequence). Written as DNA, the CDR3 is TGTGCCAGCGCGAGACAGGGGATCTACGAGCAGTACTTC. Its protein product is CASARQGIYEQYF. Drawing the rest from reference TRBV13 and TRBJ2-7, the complete variable domain is AAGVIQSPRHLIKEKRETATLKCYPIPRHDTVYWYQQGPGQDPQFLISFYEKMQSDKGSIPDRFSAQQFSDYHSELNMSSLELGDSALYFCASARQGIYEQYFGPGTRLTVT.

The V gene is TRBV7-2, the J gene TRBJ1-1; weak D call: TRBD1 (6 bases). The CDR3 sequence is 16 residues long. Per the germline V gene, CDR1 is SGHTA and CDR2 is FQGNSA. V was cut by 4 bases and J by 4 bases, with 19 bases left in between. The CDR3: CASSSRALHRATEAFF. The CDR3 coding sequence is TGTGCCAGCAGCTCAAGAGCTCTCCACAGGGCCACTGAAGCTTTCTTT.

The chain carries TRBV24-1 and TRBJ2-3, with D maybe TRBD2 (6 bases). Trimming shortened V by 0 bases and J by 6 bases, and 6 bases separated the two germline ends. CDR1 KGHDR and CDR2 SFDVKD come from the germline V gene. This CDR3 is built from 13 residues. The CDR3 nucleotides are TGTGCCACCAGTGATTTGCGGGGGGATACGCAGTATTTT. Amino acids: CATSDLRGDTQYF.

The rearrangement joins TRBV11-3 to TRBJ2-1; D is possibly TRBD1 (5 bases). The V end was cut by 4 bases, the J end by 6 bases, with 10 bases between. The CDR3 loop spans 13 amino acids. CDR1 SGHNT and CDR2 YENEEA come from the germline V gene. The CDR3 coding sequence is TGTGCCAGCAGCTCCGACAGCCTCAATGAGCAGTTCTTC. Protein: CASSSDSLNEQFF.

This clonotype was picked up one time. The CDR3 nucleotides read TGTGCCAGCAGCTTCCCAGAGACCCAGTACTTC. It specifies CASSFPETQYF. The V gene is TRBV7-6, the J gene TRBJ2-5; D is ambiguous. Germline lookup yields CDR1 SGHVS and CDR2 FNYEAQ. The CDR3 totals 11 residues. Trimming took off 3 bases at V and 4 bases at J, with 3 bases between the two ends.

The chain recombines TRBV7-2 with TRBJ2-7; D is possibly TRBD2 (5 bases). The CDR3 is 13 residues long. CDR1 and CDR2 from the germline V gene are SGHTA and FQGNSA. The germline V and J ends were trimmed by 3 bases and 5 bases, with 11 bases remaining between them. The CDR3 loop is CASSFRLGDEQYF. CDR3 DNA sequence: TGTGCCAGCAGCTTTCGGTTGGGAGACGAGCAGTACTTC. Full variable domain (rest looked up from reference TRBV7-2 and TRBJ2-7): GAGVSQSPSNKVTEKGKDVELRCDPISGHTALYWYRQSLGQGLEFLIYFQGNSAPDKSGLPSDRFSAERTGGSVSTLTIQRTQQEDSAVYLCASSFRLGDEQYFGPGTRLTVT.

V usage is TRBV7-9 and J usage is TRBJ2-3, with TRBD2 matching 8 bases. Germline V gene sequence: CDR1 SEHNR, CDR2 FQNEAQ (reference sequence). This CDR3 comprises 15 residues. V dropped 5 bases and J dropped 4; count of bases not matched to a gene: 8. DNA of the CDR3: TGTGCCAGCAGCATCCAAGCGGGAGTGGCAGATACGCAGTATTTT. The encoded protein is CASSIQAGVADTQYF.

As concerns this clonotype: A read error may produce the germline difference seen at one junction end. The chain has TRBV7-6 and TRBJ2-5; the D is unclear. CDR3 length equals 14 residues. In germline, CDR1 is SGHVS, CDR2 FNYEAQ. The CDR3 nucleotides are TGTGCTAGCAGCTTAGGGCCCCAACAAGAGACCCAGTACTTC. Amino acid sequence: CASSLGPQQETQYF.

The chain joins TRBV24-1 to TRBJ2-7; tentative D call: TRBD1 (5 bases). Germline loops: CDR1 KGHDR, CDR2 SFDVKD. The CDR3 has 13 residues. Trimming shortened V by 4 bases and J by 3 bases, and 9 bases separated the two germline ends. The CDR3 nucleotides read TGTGCCACCAGTGACTCAGGACACTACGAGCAGTACTTC. Its protein product is CATSDSGHYEQYF.

CDR3 in DNA: TGTGCCAGCAGCTTATTTGGGGGTACAGGCAATCAGCCCCAGCATTTT. Its protein is CASSLFGGTGNQPQHF. The gene calls are TRBV7-2 and TRBJ1-5, with a possible D match to TRBD1 (5 bases). The length of the CDR3 is 16 residues. Trimming stripped 2 bases from V and 2 bases from J, with 13 bases between. Germline lookup yields CDR1 SGHTA and CDR2 FQGNSA.

The genes are TRBV7-9 and TRBJ1-5, with a weak D call TRBD1 (5 bases). V lost 5 bases to trimming and J lost 0 bases, with 8 bases between them. This CDR3 spans 14 amino acids. Germline V gene lookup returns CDR1 SEHNR and CDR2 FQNEAQ (reference sequence). CDR3 coding DNA: TGTGCCAGCAGCCCCCAGGGTAGCAATCAGCCCCAGCATTTT. This encodes CASSPQGSNQPQHF.

The chain is built from TRBV9 and TRBJ1-1; D might be TRBD1 (5 bases). The CDR3 sequence is 12 residues long. V lost 3 bases to trimming and J lost 11 bases, with 14 bases between them. Germline-derived CDR1 and CDR2 are SGDLS and YYNGEE. DNA of the CDR3: TGTGCCAGCAGCGCCGACCCCGGGACGGCTTTCTTT. Amino acids: CASSADPGTAFF.

This clonotype was observed many times. CDR3 nucleotide sequence: TGTGCCAGCAGCGGCAGGGTGCGAGGCTACACCTTC. It translates to CASSGRVRGYTF. V is TRBV9 and J is TRBJ1-2; D might be TRBD1 (5 bases). Between the trimmed V and J ends, which lost 3 bases and 8 bases, there was a span of 11 bases. In germline, CDR1 is SGDLS, CDR2 YYNGEE. The CDR3 sequence is 12 residues long.

Regarding this clonotype: An end of the junction does not agree with germline; a read error may underlie this. The chain has TRBV19 and TRBJ2-7; 8 nucleotides agree with TRBD2. CDR3 size: 14 residues. The germline CDR1 and CDR2 sequences are LNHDA and SQIVND (reference sequence). The CDR3: CASSIAGLSYEQYF. CDR3 nucleotide sequence: TGTGCCAGTAGCATAGCGGGACTCTCCTACGAGCAGTACTTC.

This clonotype appeared many times. This chain joins TRBV2 and TRBJ2-1; the match to TRBD2 covers 7 bases. This CDR3 has 15 amino acids. V lost 6 bases, J lost 0 bases, and 5 bases stayed unmatched. The germline gives CDR1 SNHLY, CDR2 FYNNEI. CDR3 sequence: CASSPSSGSYNEQFF. The CDR3 region has the DNA TGTGCCAGCAGCCCCTCTAGCGGCTCCTACAATGAGCAGTTCTTC.